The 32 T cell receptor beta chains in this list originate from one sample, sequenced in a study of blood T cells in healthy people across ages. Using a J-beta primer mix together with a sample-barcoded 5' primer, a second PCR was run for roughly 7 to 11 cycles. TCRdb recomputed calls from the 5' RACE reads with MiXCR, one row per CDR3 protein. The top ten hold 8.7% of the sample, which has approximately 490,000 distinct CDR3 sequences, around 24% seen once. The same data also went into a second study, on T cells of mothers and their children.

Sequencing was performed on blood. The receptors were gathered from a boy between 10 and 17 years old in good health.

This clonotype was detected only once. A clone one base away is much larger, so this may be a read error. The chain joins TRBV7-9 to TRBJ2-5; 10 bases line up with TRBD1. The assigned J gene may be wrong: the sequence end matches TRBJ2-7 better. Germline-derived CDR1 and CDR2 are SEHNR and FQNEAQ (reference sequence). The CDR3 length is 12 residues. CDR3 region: CASSGQGGEQYF. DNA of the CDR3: TGTGCCAGCAGCGGACAGGGGGGCGAGCAGTACTTC.

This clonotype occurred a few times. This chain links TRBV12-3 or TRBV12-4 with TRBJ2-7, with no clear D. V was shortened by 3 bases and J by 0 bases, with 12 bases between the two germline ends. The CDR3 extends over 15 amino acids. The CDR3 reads CASSFRRTSSYEQYF. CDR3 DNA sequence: TGTGCCAGCAGTTTCCGGCGCACGAGCTCCTACGAGCAGTACTTC.

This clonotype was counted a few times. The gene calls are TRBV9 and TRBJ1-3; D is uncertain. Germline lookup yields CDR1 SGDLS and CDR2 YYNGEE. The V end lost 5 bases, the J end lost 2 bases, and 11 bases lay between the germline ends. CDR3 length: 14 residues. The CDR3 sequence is CASRPDLTGNTIYF. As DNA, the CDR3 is TGTGCCAGCAGGCCTGACCTGACTGGAAACACCATATATTTT.

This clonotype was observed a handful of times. The CDR3 DNA sequence: TGCAGCGTTGAAGATTTCCCCGGGGACAGGGCTAATGAAAAACTGTTTTTT. As protein: CSVEDFPGDRANEKLFF. The genes are TRBV29-1 and TRBJ1-4; 9 bases align to TRBD1. The CDR3 has 17 residues. Germline V CDR1 and CDR2: SQVTM, ANQGSEA. After removal of 0 bases from V and 3 bases from J, the junction contained 8 bases not matched to a gene.

The CDR3 coding sequence is TGTGCCTGGAGAGGAGGGGGCTTCTACGAGCAGTACTTC. Protein product: CAWRGGGFYEQYF. The chain has TRBV30 and TRBJ2-7, with D perhaps matching TRBD1 (7 bases). V was pared by 3 bases and J by 3 bases, with 12 bases between. The CDR3 has 13 residues. The germline gives CDR1 GTSNPN, CDR2 SVGIG (reference sequence).

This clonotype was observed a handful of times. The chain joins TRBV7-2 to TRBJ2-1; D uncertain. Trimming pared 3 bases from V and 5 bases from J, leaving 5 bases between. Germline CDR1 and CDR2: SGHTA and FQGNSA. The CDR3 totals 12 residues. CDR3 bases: TGTGCCAGCAGCTTTTACAACAATGAGCAGTTCTTC. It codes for CASSFYNNEQFF.

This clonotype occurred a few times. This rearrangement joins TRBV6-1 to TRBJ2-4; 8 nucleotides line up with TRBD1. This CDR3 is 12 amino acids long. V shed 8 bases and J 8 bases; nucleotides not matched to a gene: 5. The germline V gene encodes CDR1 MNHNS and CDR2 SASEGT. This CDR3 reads CASQDRGYIQYF. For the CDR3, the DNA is TGTGCCAGCCAAGACAGGGGTTACATTCAGTACTTC.

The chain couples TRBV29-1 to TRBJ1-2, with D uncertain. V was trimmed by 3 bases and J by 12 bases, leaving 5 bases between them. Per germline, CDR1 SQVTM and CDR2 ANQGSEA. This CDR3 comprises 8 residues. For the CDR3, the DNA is TGCAGCGTTGAGGACGACACCTTC. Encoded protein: CSVEDDTF.

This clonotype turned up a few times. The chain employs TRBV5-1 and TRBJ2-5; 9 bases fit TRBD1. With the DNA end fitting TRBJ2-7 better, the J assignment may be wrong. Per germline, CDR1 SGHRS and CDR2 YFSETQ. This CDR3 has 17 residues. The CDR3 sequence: CASSRGDRAPITYEQYF. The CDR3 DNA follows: TGCGCCAGCAGCCGAGGGGACAGGGCCCCAATTACCTACGAGCAGTACTTC.

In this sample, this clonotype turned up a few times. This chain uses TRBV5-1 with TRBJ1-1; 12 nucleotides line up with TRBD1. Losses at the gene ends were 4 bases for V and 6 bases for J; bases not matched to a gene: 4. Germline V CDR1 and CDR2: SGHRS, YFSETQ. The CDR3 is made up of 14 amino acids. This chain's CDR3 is CASSAGQGAAEAFF. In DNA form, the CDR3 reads TGCGCCAGCAGCGCGGGACAGGGGGCCGCTGAAGCTTTCTTT.

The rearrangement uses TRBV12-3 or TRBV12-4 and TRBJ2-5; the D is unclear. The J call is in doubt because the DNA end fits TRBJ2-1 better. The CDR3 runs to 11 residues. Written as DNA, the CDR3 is TGTGCCAGCCCCCCCGGTAATGAGCAGTTCTTC. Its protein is CASPPGNEQFF.

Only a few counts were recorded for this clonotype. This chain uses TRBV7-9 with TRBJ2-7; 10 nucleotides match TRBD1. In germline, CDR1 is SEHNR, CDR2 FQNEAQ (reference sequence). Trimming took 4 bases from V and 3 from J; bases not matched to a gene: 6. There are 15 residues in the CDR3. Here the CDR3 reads CASSYPGTGDYEQYF. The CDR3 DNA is TGTGCCAGCAGCTATCCCGGGACAGGGGACTACGAGCAGTACTTC.

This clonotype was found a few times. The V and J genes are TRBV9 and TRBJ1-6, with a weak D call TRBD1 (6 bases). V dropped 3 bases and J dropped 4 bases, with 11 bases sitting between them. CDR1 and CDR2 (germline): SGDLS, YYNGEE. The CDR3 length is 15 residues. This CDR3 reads CASSARDTYNSPLHF. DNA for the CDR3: TGTGCCAGCAGCGCCCGGGACACTTATAATTCACCCCTCCACTTT.

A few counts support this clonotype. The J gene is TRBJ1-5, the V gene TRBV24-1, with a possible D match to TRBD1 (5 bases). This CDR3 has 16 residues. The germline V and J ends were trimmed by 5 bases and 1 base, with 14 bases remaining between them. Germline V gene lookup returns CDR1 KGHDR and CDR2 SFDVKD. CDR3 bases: TGTGCCACCAGTGGACTGGGTGAGGGGAGCAATCAGCCCCAGCATTTT. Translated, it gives CATSGLGEGSNQPQHF.

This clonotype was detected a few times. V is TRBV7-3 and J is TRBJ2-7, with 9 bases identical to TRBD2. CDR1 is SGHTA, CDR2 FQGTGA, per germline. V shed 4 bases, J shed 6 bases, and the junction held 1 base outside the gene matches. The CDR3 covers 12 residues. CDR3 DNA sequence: TGTGCCAGCAGCTCAGCGGGGGGCGAGCAGTACTTC. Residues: CASSSAGGEQYF.

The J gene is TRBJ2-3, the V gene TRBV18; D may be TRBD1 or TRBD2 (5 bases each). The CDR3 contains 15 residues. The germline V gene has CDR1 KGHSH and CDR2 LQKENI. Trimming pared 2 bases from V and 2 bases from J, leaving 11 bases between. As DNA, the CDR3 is TGTGCCAGCTCACCAGACCGGGACCCCACAGATACGCAGTATTTT. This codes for CASSPDRDPTDTQYF.

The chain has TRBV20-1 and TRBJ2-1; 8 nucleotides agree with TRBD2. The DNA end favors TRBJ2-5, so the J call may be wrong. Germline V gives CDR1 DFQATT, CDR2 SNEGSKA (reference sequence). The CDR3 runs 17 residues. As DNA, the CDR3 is TGCAGTGCTACGGGACTAGGACTCAACGCCGGCCAAGAGACCCAGTACTTC. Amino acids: CSATGLGLNAGQETQYF.

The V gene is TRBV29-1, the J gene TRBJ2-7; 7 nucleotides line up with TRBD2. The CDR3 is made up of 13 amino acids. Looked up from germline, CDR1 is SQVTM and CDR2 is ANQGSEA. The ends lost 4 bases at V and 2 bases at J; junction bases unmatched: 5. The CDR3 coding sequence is TGCAGCGTTGGACCGGGAGGAGCCTACGAGCAGTACTTC. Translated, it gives CSVGPGGAYEQYF.

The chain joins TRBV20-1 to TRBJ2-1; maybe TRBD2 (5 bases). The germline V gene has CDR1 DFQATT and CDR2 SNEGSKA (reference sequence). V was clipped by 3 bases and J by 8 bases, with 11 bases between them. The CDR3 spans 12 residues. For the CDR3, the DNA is TGCAGTGCTAGGGAAGACGGGGATGAGCAGTTCTTC. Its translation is CSAREDGDEQFF.

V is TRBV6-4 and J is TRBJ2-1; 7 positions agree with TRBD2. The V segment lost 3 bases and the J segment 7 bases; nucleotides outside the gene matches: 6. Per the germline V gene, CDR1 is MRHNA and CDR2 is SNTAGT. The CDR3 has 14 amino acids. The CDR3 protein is CASSEVREPNEQFF. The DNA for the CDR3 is TGTGCCAGCAGTGAGGTGCGGGAGCCAAATGAGCAGTTCTTC.

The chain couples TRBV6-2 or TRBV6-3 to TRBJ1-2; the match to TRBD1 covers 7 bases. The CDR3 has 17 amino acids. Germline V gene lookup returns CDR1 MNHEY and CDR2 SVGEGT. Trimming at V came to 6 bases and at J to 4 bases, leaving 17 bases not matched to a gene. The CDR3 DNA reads TGTGCCAGCAGCCGGGGGGACGGACAGGCCGACACCTATGGCTACACCTTC. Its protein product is CASSRGDGQADTYGYTF.

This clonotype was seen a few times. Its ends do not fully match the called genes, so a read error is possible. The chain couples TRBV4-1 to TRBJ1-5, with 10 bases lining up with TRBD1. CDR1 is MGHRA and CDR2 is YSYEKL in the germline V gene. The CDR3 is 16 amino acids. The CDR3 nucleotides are TGCGCCAGCAGCCAGACAGGACAGGGGGTTGGTCAGCTCCAGCATTTT. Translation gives CASSQTGQGVGQLQHF.

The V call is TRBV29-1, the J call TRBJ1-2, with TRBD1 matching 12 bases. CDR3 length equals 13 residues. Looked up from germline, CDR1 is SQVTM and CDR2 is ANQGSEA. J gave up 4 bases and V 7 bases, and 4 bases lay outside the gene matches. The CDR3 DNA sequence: TGCAGCGGGGGACAGGGGGCTACCTATGGCTACACCTTC. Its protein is CSGGQGATYGYTF.

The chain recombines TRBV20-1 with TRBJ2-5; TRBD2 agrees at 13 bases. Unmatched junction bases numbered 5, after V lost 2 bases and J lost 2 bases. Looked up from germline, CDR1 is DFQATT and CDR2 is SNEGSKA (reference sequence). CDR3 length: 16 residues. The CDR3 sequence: CSARSGLAGEQETQYF. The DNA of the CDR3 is TGCAGTGCTAGATCCGGACTAGCGGGAGAGCAAGAGACCCAGTACTTC.

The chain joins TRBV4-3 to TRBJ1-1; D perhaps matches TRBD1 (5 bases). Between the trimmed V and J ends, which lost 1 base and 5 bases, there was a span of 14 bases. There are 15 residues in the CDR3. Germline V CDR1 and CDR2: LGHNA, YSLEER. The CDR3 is CASSQVEGPGTEAFF. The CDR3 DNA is TGCGCCAGCAGCCAAGTCGAGGGGCCGGGGACTGAAGCTTTCTTT.

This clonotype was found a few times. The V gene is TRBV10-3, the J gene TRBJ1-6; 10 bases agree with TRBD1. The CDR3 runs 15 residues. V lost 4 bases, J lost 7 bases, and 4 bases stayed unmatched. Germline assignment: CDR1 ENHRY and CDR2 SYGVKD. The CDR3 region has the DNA TGTGCCATCAGTGTCGGGACAGGGGTAAATTCACCCCTCCACTTT. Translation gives CAISVGTGVNSPLHF.

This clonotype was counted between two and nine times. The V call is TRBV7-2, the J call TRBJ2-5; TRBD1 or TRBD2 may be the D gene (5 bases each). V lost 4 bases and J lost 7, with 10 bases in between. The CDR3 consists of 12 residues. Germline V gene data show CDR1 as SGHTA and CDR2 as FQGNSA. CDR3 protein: CASSWAGGTQYF. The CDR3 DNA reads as TGTGCCAGCAGCTGGGCTGGGGGGACCCAGTACTTC. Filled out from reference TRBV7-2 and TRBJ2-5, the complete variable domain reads GAGVSQSPSNKVTEKGKDVELRCDPISGHTALYWYRQSLGQGLEFLIYFQGNSAPDKSGLPSDRFSAERTGGSVSTLTIQRTQQEDSAVYLCASSWAGGTQYFGPGTRLLVL.

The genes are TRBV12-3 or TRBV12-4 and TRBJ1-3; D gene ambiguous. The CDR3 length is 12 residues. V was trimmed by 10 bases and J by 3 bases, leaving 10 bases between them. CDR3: CATSRIGNTIYF. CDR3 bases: TGTGCCACCTCCCGGATTGGAAACACCATATATTTT.

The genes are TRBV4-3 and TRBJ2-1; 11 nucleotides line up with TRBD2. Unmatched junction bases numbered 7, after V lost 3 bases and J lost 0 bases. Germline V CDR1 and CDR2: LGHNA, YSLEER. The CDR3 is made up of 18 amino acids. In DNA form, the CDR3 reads TGCGCCAGCAGCCAGGGACTAGCGGAACACTCCTCCTACAATGAGCAGTTCTTC. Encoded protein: CASSQGLAEHSSYNEQFF.

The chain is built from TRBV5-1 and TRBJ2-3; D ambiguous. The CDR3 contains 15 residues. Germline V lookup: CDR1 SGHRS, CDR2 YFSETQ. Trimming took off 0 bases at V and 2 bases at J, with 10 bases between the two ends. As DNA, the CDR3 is TGCGCCAGCAGCTTGGGCCAGATTTACACAGATACGCAGTATTTT. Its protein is CASSLGQIYTDTQYF.

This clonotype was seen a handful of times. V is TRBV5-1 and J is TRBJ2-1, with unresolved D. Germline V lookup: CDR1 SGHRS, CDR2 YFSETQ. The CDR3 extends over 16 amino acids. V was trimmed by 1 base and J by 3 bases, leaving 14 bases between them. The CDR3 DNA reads TGCGCCAGCAGCTTGAAAGGTCTTCCAGACTACAATGAGCAGTTCTTC. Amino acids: CASSLKGLPDYNEQFF.

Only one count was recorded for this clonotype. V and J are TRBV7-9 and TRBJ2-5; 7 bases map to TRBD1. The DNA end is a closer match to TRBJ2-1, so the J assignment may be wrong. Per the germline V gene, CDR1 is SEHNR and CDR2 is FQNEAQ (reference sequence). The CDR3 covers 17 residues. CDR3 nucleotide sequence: TGTGCCAGCAGCCCCCAGACAGGGCGGAGCTCCTACAATGAGCAGTTCTTC. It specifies CASSPQTGRSSYNEQFF.